The source of this TCR beta chain is a study of human T cells and chemical hapten exposure. Via MiXCR, TCRdb re-called the RACE reads, giving one row per CDR3 protein. The data show tens of thousands of distinct CDR3 sequences, with roughly 11% seen just once and less than 2.5% held by the top ten. V shed 3 bases and J shed 1 base, with 5 bases lying between them. CDR3 length: 13 residues. CDR1 is LGHDT, CDR2 YNNKEL, per germline (reference sequence). This clonotype was seen ten or more times. The time point denotes: patch test 2, 6 weeks after DPC sensitization. Treatment defined: therapeutic diphenylcyclopropenone sensitization with weekly scalp DPC.

The sequence came from a man aged 35 to 55 with alopecia areata. Some clones in this sample may be carry-over from other donors' samples. Specimen: whole blood, collected in connection with sensitization to the hapten diphenylcyclopropenone (DPC). V is TRBV3-1 and J is TRBJ2-3; D ambiguous. The DNA for the CDR3 is TGTGCCAGCAGCCACGTACGCACAGATACGCAGTATTTT. This sequence encodes CASSHVRTDTQYF.